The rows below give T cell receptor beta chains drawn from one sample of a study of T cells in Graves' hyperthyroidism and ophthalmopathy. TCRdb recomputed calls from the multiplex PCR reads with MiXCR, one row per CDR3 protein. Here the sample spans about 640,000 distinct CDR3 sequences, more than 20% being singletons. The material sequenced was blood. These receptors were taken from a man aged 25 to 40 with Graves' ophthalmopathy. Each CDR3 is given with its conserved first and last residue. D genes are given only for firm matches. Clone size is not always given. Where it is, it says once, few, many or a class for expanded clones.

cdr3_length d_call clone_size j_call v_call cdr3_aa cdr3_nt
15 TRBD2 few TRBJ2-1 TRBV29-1 CSVSLAGGQDNEQFF TGCAGCGTTTCTCTAGCGGGAGGCCAAGACAATGAGCAGTTCTTC
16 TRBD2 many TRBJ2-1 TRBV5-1 CASTQASGIPSNEQFF TGCGCCAGCACGCAGGCTAGCGGGATACCAAGCAATGAGCAGTTCTTC
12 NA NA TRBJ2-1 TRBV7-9 CASSLSRNEQFF TGTGCCAGCAGCTTATCTCGAAATGAGCAGTTCTTC
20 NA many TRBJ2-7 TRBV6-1 CASIHAFRMVVSSCSYEQYF TGTGCCAGCATACACGCCTTCCGGATGGTAGTTAGCTCCTGCTCCTACGAGCAGTACTTC
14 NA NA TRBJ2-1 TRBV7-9 CASSLSQGYNEQFF TGTGCCAGCAGCTTATCTCAGGGATACAATGAGCAGTTCTTC
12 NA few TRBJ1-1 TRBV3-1 CASSQAQLGAFF TGTGCCAGCAGCCAAGCTCAACTGGGAGCTTTCTTT
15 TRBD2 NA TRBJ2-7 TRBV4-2 CASSQDWPGGYEQYF TGTGCCAGCAGCCAAGATTGGCCGGGAGGGTACGAGCAGTACTTC
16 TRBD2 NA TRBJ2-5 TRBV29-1 CSVEDLGRERGETQYF TGCAGCGTTGAAGATCTCGGGCGGGAGAGAGGAGAGACCCAGTACTTC
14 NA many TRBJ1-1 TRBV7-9 CASSLSTGTAQAFF TGTGCCAGCAGCTTAAGCACCGGAACGGCACAAGCTTTCTTT
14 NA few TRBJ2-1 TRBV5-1 CASSYPTGNSEQFF TGCGCCAGCAGCTATCCGACCGGAAATTCTGAGCAGTTCTTC
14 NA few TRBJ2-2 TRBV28 CASSLLGDTGELFF TGTGCCAGCAGTTTATTAGGGGACACCGGGGAGCTGTTTTTT
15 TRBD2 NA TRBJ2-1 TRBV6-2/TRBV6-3 CASSRAGGWLNEQFF TGTGCCAGCAGCAGAGCGGGAGGTTGGTTGAATGAGCAGTTCTTC
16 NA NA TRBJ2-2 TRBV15 CATSGTQGTNTGELFF TGTGCCACCAGCGGAACGCAGGGGACGAACACCGGGGAGCTGTTTTTT
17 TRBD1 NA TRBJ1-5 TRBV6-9 CASSYSNPGQGTQPQHF TGTGCCAGCAGTTACTCGAATCCGGGACAGGGCACTCAGCCCCAGCATTTT
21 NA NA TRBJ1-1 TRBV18 CASSPPGKQILPSSTNTEAFF TGTGCCAGCTCACCACCGGGGAAACAGATCTTGCCTAGTTCGACGAACACTGAAGCTTTCTTT
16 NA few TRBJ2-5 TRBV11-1 CASSLSAGYTQETQYF TGTGCCAGCAGCTTATCGGCGGGATATACCCAAGAGACCCAGTACTTC
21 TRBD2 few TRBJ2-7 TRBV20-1 CSARDWTGGTSGSPLLDEQYF TGCAGTGCTAGAGATTGGACAGGGGGGACTAGCGGGAGCCCCCTCTTGGACGAGCAGTACTTC
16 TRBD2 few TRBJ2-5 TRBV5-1 CASSFTVAGEQETQYF TGCGCCAGCAGCTTTACGGTAGCGGGAGAGCAAGAGACCCAGTACTTC
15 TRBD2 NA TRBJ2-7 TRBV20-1 CSARGAGDTYYEQYF TGCAGTGCTAGGGGCGCGGGAGATACCTACTACGAGCAGTACTTC
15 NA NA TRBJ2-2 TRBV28 CASSSGAGRAGELFF TGTGCCAGCAGTTCAGGTGCGGGGAGAGCCGGGGAGCTGTTTTTT
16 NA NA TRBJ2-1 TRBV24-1 CATSDTTLGAYNEQFF TGTGCCACCAGTGACACTACCCTGGGCGCTTACAATGAGCAGTTCTTC
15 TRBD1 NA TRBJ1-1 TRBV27 CASSSRGQLNTEAFF TGTGCCAGCAGTTCTCGGGGACAGCTTAACACTGAAGCTTTCTTT
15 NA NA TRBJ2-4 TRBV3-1 CASSWARGVKNIQYF TGTGCCAGCAGCTGGGCGAGAGGGGTCAAAAACATTCAGTACTTC
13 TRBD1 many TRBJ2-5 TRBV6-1 CASTGTGGETQYF TGTGCCAGCACCGGGACAGGGGGGGAGACCCAGTACTTC
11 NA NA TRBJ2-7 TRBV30 CAWRDTYEQYF TGTGCCTGGAGGGATACCTACGAGCAGTACTTC
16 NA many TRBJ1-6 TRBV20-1 CSASPSSRSYNSPLHF TGCAGTGCTAGTCCCTCGTCGCGCTCCTATAATTCACCCCTCCACTTT
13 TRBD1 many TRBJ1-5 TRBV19 CASSGTGNQPQHF TGTGCCAGCTCCGGGACAGGTAATCAGCCCCAGCATTTT
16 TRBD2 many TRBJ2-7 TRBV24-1 CATSDLLAGSSYEQYF TGTGCCACCAGTGACCTTTTAGCGGGAAGCTCCTACGAGCAGTACTTC
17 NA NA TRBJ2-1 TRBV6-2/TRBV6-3 CASGYNPAGSSYNEQFF TGTGCCAGCGGTTACAACCCGGCGGGATCCTCCTACAATGAGCAGTTCTTC
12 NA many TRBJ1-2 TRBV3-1 CASSPAGLGYTF TGTGCCAGCAGCCCTGCGGGGCTTGGCTACACCTTC
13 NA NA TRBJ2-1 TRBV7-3 CASSLTTVGEQFF TGTGCCAGCAGCTTAACGACAGTGGGTGAGCAGTTCTTC
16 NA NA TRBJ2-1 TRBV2 CASPVNIGRPEGEQFF TGTGCCAGCCCAGTGAACATCGGACGGCCAGAGGGTGAGCAGTTCTTC
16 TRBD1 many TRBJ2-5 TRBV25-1 CASSRPGTVGRGAQYF TGTGCCAGCAGTCGTCCCGGGACAGTGGGGAGAGGGGCCCAGTACTTC
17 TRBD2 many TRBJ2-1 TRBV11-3 CASSLGYLAGGRNEQFF TGTGCCAGCAGCTTAGGGTACCTAGCGGGAGGGAGGAATGAGCAGTTCTTC
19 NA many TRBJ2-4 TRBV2 CASSERAGVPQLAKNIQYF TGTGCCAGCAGTGAAAGGGCAGGGGTCCCCCAACTAGCCAAAAACATTCAGTACTTC
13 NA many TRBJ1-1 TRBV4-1 CASSQGPNTEAFF TGTGCCAGCAGCCAGGGACCCAACACTGAAGCTTTCTTT
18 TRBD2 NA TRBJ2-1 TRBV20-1 CSARGGTSGKSSYNEQFF TGCAGTGCTAGAGGCGGGACTAGCGGGAAAAGCTCCTACAATGAGCAGTTCTTC
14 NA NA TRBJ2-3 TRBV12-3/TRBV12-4 CASSEVGSTDTQCF TGTGCCAGCAGCGAGGTCGGCTCCACAGATACGCAGTGTTTT
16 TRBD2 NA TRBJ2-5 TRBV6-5 CASSYSKWREEETQYF TGTGCCAGCAGTTACTCGAAGTGGCGGGAGGAGGAGACCCAGTACTTC
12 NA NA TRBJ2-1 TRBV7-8 CASSQSRLEQFF TGTGCCAGCAGCCAGAGCCGGCTTGAGCAGTTCTTC
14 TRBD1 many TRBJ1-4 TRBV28 CASSSGTGAEKLFF TGTGCCAGCAGCTCCGGGACAGGGGCTGAAAAACTGTTTTTT
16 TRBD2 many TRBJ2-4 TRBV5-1 CASSLDAGVAKNIQYF TGCGCCAGCAGCTTGGATGCGGGAGTGGCCAAAAACATTCAGTACTTC
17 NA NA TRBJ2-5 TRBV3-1 CASSQEREGVGIETQYF TGTGCCAGCAGCCAAGAAAGAGAGGGAGTGGGAATAGAGACCCAGTACTTC
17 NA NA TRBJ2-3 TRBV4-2 CASSQATRGTSTDTQYF TGTGCCAGCAGCCAGGCGACTAGGGGGACTAGCACAGATACGCAGTATTTT
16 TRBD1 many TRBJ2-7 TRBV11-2 CASSFPSTGSTYEQYF TGTGCCAGCAGCTTTCCCTCGACAGGGTCCACCTACGAGCAGTACTTC
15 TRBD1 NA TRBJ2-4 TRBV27 CASSSSRQGRNIQYF TGTGCCAGCAGTTCCTCCCGACAGGGAAGAAACATTCAGTACTTC
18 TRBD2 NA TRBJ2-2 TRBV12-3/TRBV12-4 CASSLAKTSGINTGELFF TGTGCCAGCAGTTTGGCAAAGACTAGCGGGATTAACACCGGGGAGCTGTTTTTT
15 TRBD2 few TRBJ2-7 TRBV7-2 CASSPGGGPLSEQYF TGTGCCAGCAGCCCGGGGGGGGGACCCCTCTCCGAGCAGTACTTC
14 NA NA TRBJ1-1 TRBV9 CASSLRGWDTEAFF TGTGCCAGCAGTTTAAGGGGATGGGACACTGAAGCTTTCTTT
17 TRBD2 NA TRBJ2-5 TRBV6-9 CASSYHTTSGRAETQYF TGTGCCAGCAGTTACCATACAACTAGCGGGAGGGCGGAGACCCAGTACTTC
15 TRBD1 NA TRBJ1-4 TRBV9 CASSVGGTGGEKLFF TGTGCCAGCAGCGTAGGAGGGACAGGGGGTGAAAAACTGTTTTTT
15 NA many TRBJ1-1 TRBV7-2 CASSLGWGKNTEAFF TGTGCCAGCAGCCTTGGTTGGGGAAAGAACACTGAAGCTTTCTTT